Detailed here is one T cell receptor beta chain. Its antigen is as yet unknown. This sample was included in a study of shared clonotypes between healthy human individuals. Background on the study: Three plates were used per donor for CD4 naive, three for CD4 memory, two for CD8 naive and one for CD8 memory.

All donors were healthy HIV-negative adults lacking recent acute infections or vaccinations. Broader study findings: Clonotype sharing across four donors was observed for about 5.2% of naive CD4 clonotypes. Naive subsets generally exceeded memory subsets in estimated richness.

Assay: immunoSEQ multiplex PCR; the TCRdb copy retains only in-frame clones and omits some. This repertoire shows 2 million to 2.5 million clones, 80% to 95% found once; its top ten account for roughly 0.39%. V lost 4 bases and J 7 bases, leaving 14 bases between the germline ends. The CDR3 runs 14 residues. Germline CDR1 SNHLY, CDR2 FYNNEI. This chain uses TRBV2 with TRBJ2-1, with a tentative D call TRBD1 (6 bases). Sequenced input: naive CD4+ T cells from PBMCs. Stated subset: CD45RA+ positively selected. The sequence was collected from a man between 18 and 29 years old in good health. Some clones in this sample may be carry-over from other donors' samples. CDR3 region: CASSAQGSWNEQFF. CDR3 nucleotides: TGTGCCAGCAGTGCCCAGGGGTCTTGGAATGAGCAGTTCTTC.